The entry that follows covers one TCR beta chain sequence. Antigen: not known. This sample is part of a study of cytomegalovirus exposure and HLA in healthy donors. Broader study findings: Rarity marked most TCR sequences, yet some public TCRs occurred in many donors. Specificity for CMV antigens was confirmed in vitro for a few of the CMV-associated chains. Cytomegalovirus status, reportedly, was diagnosed with high specificity and sensitivity by the classifier.

The germline V gene has CDR1 MNHEY and CDR2 SMNVEV (reference sequence). Trimming cost V 3 bases and J 7 bases, with 12 bases left between them. There are 13 residues in the CDR3. Profiling relied on immunoSEQ multiplex PCR, and the TCRdb table lists in-frame clones only, not all of them. This table holds about 220,000 clones, around nine tenths found once. The chain is built from TRBV27 and TRBJ1-2, with a weak D call TRBD1 (5 bases). This receptor was identified in a man aged 18 to 30 in good health and CMV-seronegative. Sequencing was carried out using PBMCs. CDR3 amino acids: CASSFQGGGGYTF. CDR3 nucleotides: TGTGCCAGCAGTTTTCAGGGAGGAGGTGGCTACACCTTC.